This T cell receptor beta chain appears in the sequencing data of a study of vaccination and CD4 T cells after COVID-19. Across the study: A vaccine, either BNT162b2 or mRNA-1273, was given to participants in two doses. Investigators stimulated cells with overlapping spike peptides drawn from SARS-CoV-2, HCoV-NL63, HCoV-OC43 and HCoV-229E.

The Oncomine TCR Beta short-read assay sequenced DNA from cultured CD4+ T cells. Genomic DNA from cultured CD4+ T cells was extracted. Each CDR3 protein is one row after TCRdb ran MiXCR on the PCR reads. Of approximately 10,000 distinct CDR3 sequences listed, 37% were seen once; the top ten hold 16%. Stated treatment: roughly 11-day PBMC culture with coronavirus spike peptide pools or control peptides (ViraFEST assay). Pre-COVID-19 pandemic sampling (2011-2018) yielded the unexposed donor's CD4+ T cells. TCR sequencing followed the expansion of antigen-specific T cells with peptide pools in ViraFEST. Alongside approximately 11 IU/ml IL-2 and roughly 9.5 ug/ml peptide pools, PBMCs were cultured at roughly 2 million per well. CDR1 and CDR2 from the germline V gene are MNHNS and SASEGT. Between the trimmed V and J ends, which lost 6 bases and 3 bases, there was a span of 18 bases. CDR3 length: 15 amino acids.

Points on this clonotype: Its target is unknown.

The V call is TRBV6-1, the J call TRBJ2-7; the D gene is possibly TRBD2 (5 bases). Material: CD4+ T cells from blood, cultured in vitro. The clonotype comes from a human donor in good health. The DNA of the CDR3 is TGTGCCAGCAGACTCGAGCCGGGCGGGCTCTACGAGCAGTACTTC. It yields the protein CASRLEPGGLYEQYF.